Sequencing of this T cell receptor beta chain was carried out in a study of sequential checkpoint blockade in melanoma. For the study at large: First-line arms were nivolumab then ipilimumab, or the reverse, randomized 1:1.

The CDR3 length is 14 residues. In germline, CDR1 is LNHDA, CDR2 SQIVND (reference sequence). V lost 3 bases to trimming and J lost 8 bases; unmatched junction nucleotides: 4. Treatment meaning: randomized to nivolumab then ipilimumab (arm A) or the reverse (arm B). PBMC sorting kept live CD3+CD8+ cells without CD19 or CD56. TCRdb's copy holds only in-frame clones and misses some; the assay was immunoSEQ multiplex PCR. The data show approximately 5,200 clones, over 65% seen once. Specimen: CD8+ T cells sorted from blood (inferred from file names), collected from a patient given nivolumab and ipilimumab in sequence. The V gene is TRBV19, the J gene TRBJ1-4; 9 bases match TRBD1. The clonotype comes from a human donor with melanoma. CDR3 DNA: TGTGCCAGTAGTATTTGGGACAGGGCCGAAAAACTGTTTTTT. This translates into CASSIWDRAEKLFF. Together with reference TRBV19 and TRBJ1-4, the CDR3 gives the full variable domain: DGGITQSPKYLFRKEGQNVTLSCEQNLNHDAMYWYRQDPGQGLRLIYYSQIVNDFQKGDIAEGYSVSREKKESFPLTVTSAQKNPTAFYLCASSIWDRAEKLFFGSGTQLSVL.